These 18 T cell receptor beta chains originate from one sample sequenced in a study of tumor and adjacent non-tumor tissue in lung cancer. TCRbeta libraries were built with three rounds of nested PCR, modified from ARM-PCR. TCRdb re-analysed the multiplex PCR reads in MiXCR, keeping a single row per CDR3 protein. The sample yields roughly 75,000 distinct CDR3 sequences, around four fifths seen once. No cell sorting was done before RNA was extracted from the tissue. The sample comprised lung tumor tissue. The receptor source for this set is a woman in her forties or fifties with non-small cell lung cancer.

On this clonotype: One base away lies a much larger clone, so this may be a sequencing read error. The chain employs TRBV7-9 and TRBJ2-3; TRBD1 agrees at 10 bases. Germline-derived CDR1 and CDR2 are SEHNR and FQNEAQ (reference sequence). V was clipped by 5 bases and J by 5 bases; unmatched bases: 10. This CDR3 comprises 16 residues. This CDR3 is CASSLADRGLVDTQYF. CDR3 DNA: TGTGCCAGCAGCCTCGCCGACAGGGGGCTGGTAGATACGCAGTATTTT. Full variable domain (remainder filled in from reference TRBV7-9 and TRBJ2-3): DTGVSQNPRHKITKRGQNVTFRCDPISEHNRLYWYRQTLGQGPEFLTYFQNEAQLEKSRLLSDRFSAERPKGSFSTLEIQRTEQGDSAMYLCASSLADRGLVDTQYFGPGTRLTVL.

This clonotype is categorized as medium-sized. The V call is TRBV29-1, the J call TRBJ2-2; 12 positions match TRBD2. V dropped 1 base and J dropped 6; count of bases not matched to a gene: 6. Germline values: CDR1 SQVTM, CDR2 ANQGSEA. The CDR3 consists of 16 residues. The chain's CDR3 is CSVEAPSGRAPGELFF. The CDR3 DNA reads TGCAGCGTTGAAGCCCCTAGCGGGAGGGCCCCCGGGGAGCTGTTTTTT.

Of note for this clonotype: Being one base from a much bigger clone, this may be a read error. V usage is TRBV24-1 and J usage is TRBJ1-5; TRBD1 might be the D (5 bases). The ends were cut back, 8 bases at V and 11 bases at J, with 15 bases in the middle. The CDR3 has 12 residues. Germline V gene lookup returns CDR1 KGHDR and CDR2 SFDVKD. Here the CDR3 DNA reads TGTGCCACCAAGCCGTGGGGCCAGTCCCAGCATTTT. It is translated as CATKPWGQSQHF.

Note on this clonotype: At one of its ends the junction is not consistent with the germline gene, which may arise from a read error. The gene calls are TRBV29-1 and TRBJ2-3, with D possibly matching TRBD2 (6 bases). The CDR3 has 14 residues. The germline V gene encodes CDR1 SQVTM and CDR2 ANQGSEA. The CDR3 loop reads CSVGPPGEADTQYF. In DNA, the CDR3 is TGCAGCGTTGGGCCACCCGGGGAGGCTGATACACAGTATTTT.

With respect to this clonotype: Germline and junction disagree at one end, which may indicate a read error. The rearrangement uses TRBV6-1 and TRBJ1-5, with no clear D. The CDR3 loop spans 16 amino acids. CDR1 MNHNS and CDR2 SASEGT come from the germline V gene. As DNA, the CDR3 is TGTGCCCGCAGTCACCTACTGACGGGGAACAATCAGCCCCAGCATTTT. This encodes CARSHLLTGNNQPQHF.

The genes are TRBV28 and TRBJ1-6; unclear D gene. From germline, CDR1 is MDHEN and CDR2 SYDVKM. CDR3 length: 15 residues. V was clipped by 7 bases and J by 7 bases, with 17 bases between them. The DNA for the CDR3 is TGTGCCAGCACCTTTTCCTGGATCCACAATTCACCCCTCCACTTT. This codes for CASTFSWIHNSPLHF.

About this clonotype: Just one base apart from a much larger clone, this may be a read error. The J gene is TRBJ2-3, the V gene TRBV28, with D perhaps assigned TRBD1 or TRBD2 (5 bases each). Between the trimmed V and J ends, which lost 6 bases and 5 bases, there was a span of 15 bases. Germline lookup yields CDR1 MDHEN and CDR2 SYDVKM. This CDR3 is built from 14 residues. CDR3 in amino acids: CASSSGRLKDTQYF. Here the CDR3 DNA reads TGTGCCAGCAGCTCGGGACGCCTCAAAGATACGCAGTATTTT.

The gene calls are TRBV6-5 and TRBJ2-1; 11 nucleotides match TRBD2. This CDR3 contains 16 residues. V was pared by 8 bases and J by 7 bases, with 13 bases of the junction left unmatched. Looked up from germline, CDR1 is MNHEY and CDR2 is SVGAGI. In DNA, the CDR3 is TGTGCCAGCTGGACGACTAGCGGGAACTACTATAATGAGCAGTTCTTC. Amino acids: CASWTTSGNYYNEQFF.

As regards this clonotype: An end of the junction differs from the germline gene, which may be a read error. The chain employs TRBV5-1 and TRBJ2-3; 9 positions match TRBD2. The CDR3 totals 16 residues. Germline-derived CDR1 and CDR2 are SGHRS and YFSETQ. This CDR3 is CTSSLGGRAEEDTRYF. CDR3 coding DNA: TGCACCAGCAGCTTGGGCGGGAGGGCCGAAGAAGATACGCGGTATTTT. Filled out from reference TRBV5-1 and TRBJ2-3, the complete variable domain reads KAGVTQTPRYLIKTRGQQVTLSCSPISGHRSVSWYQQTPGQGLQFLFEYFSETQRNKGNFPGRFSGRQFSNSRSEMNVSTLELGDSALYLCTSSLGGRAEEDTRYFGPGTRLTVL.

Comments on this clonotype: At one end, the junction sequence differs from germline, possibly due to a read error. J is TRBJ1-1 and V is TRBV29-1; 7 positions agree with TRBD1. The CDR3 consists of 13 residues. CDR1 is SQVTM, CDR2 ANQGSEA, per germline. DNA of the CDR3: TGCAGCGTAGATAGGGGGCAGGACACTGATGCTTTCTTT. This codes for CSVDRGQDTDAFF.

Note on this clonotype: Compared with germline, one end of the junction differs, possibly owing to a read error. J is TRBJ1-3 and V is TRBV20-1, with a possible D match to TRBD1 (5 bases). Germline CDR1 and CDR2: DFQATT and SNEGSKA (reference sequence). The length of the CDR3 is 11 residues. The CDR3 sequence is CSARVVDTINF. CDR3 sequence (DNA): TGCAGTGCTAGAGTAGTGGACACCATAAATTTT.

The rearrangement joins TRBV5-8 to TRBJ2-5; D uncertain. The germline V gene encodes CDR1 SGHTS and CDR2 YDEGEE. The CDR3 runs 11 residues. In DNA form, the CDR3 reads TGTGACAACAGCTTGGTGGAGACCCAGTACTTC. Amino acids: CDNSLVETQYF. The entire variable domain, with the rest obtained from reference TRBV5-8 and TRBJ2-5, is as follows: EAGVTQSPTHLIKTRGQQATLRCSPISGHTSVYWYQQALGLGLQFLLWYDEGEERNRGNFPPRFSGRQFPNYSSELNVNALELEDSALYLCDNSLVETQYFGPGTRLLVL.

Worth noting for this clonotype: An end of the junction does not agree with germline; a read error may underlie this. DNA for the CDR3: TGCAGCGTTGAAGTAAAGACAGGGAAGATGAACTATGGTTACACCTTC. This sequence encodes CSVEVKTGKMNYGYTF. The chain recombines TRBV29-1 with TRBJ1-2; 7 bases line up with TRBD1. Germline V gene data show CDR1 as SQVTM and CDR2 as ANQGSEA. This CDR3 is built from 16 residues.

The CDR3, as DNA: TGTGCCAGCGGGCTCTTGGGGAGGCTAGACGAGCAGTACTTC. Protein sequence: CASGLLGRLDEQYF. The V and J genes are TRBV27 and TRBJ2-7, with a possible D match to TRBD2 (6 bases). In germline, CDR1 is MNHEY, CDR2 SMNVEV (reference sequence). The CDR3 length is 14 residues. V dropped 8 bases and J dropped 5 bases, with 19 bases sitting between them.

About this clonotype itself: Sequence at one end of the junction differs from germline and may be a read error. In nucleotides, the CDR3 is TGTACCAGCAGTTTAGGCGGGAGCCGCACCTACGAGCAGTACTTC. It translates to CTSSLGGSRTYEQYF. The chain couples TRBV28 to TRBJ2-7, with 7 bases fitting TRBD2. CDR3 size: 15 residues. Germline CDR1 reads MDHEN; CDR2 reads SYDVKM.

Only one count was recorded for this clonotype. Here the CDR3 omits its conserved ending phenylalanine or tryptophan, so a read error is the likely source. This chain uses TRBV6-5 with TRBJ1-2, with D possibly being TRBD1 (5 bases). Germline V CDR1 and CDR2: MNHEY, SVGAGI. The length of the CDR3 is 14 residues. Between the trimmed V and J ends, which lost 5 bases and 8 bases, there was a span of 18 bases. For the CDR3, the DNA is TGTGCCAGCAGTGTTTCCCAGGGAGGAAAGGGCTACACCTTG. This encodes CASSVSQGGKGYTL.

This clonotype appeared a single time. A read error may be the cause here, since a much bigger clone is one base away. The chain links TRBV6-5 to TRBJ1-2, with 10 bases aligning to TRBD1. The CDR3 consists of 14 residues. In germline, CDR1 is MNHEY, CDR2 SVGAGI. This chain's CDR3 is CANSYLTGGRGYTF. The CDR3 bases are TGTGCCAACAGTTACCTGACAGGGGGCCGGGGCTACACCTTC.

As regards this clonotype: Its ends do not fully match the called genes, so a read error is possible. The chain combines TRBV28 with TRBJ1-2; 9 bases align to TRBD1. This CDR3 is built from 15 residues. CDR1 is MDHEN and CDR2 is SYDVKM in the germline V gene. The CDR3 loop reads CVSSFTRQGVYGYTF. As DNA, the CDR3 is TGTGTCAGCAGTTTTACCCGACAGGGGGTCTATGGCTACACCTTC.